The present TCR beta chain was sequenced within a study of post-analysis software for immune sequencing data. Whole-study context: Disease trajectories encompassed relapsing-remitting, secondary progressive and progressive-relapsing multiple sclerosis.

CDR3 length: 14 residues. CDR1 is KGHDR and CDR2 is SFDVKD in the germline V gene. Trimming took 6 bases from V and 2 from J, leaving 10 bases between them. This clonotype was found a few times. No antigen is known for it. The authors incorporated unique molecular identifiers into the TCR beta cDNA libraries. Input populations of roughly 0.95 to 10 million T cells gave rise to 500,000 or so cDNA molecules. TCRdb used MiXCR to reprocess the PCR reads, holding one entry per CDR3 protein. The sample records around 770,000 distinct CDR3 sequences, approximately 44% being singletons. Broader study findings: Normalized Chao1 diversity was significantly reduced in patients versus controls. Roughly five TRBV segments appeared more often in patients than in controls, and TRBV5-6, TRBV5-1 and TRBV20-1 were among these.

V usage is TRBV24-1 and J usage is TRBJ2-1; tentatively, D is TRBD1 (5 bases). The specimen sequenced was blood. The source of this sequence is a girl aged 10 to 17 with multiple sclerosis. CDR3 nucleotide sequence: TGTGCCACCAGTAGTAGGGGCCCCTACAATGAGCAGTTCTTC. Its protein product is CATSSRGPYNEQFF.